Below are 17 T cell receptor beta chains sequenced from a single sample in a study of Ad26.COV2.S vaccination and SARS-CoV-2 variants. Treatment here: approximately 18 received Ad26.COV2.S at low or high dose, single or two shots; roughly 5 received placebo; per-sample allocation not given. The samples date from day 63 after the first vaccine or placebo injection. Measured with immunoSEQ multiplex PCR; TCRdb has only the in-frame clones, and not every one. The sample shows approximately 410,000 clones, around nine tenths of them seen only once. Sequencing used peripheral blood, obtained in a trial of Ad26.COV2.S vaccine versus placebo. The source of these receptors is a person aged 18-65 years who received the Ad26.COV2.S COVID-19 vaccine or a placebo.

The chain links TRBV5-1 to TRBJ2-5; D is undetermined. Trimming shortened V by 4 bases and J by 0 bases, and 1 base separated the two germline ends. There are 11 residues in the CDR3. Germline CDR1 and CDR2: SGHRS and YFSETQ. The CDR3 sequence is CASSDQETQYF. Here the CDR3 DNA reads TGCGCCAGCAGCGACCAAGAGACCCAGTACTTC.

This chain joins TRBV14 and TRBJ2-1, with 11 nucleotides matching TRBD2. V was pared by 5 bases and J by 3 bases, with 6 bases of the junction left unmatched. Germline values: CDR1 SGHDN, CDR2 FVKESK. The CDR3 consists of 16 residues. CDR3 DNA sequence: TGTGCCAGCAGCGATCTAGCGGGGGGAAGCTACAATGAGCAGTTCTTC. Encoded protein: CASSDLAGGSYNEQFF.

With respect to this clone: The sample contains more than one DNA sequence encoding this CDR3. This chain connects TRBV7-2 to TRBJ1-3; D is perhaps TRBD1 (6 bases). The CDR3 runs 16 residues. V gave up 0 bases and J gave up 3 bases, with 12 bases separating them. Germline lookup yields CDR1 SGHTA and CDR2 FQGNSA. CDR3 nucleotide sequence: TGTGCCAGCAGCTTAGCGGGGGGGGCAAATGGAAACACCATATATTTT. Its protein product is CASSLAGGANGNTIYF.

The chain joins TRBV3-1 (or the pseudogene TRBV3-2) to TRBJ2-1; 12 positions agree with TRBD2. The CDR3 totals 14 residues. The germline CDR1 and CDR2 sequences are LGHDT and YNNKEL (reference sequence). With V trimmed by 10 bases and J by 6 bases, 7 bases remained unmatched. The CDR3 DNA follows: TGTGCCACCAGGACTAGCGGGGATTCCAATGAGCAGTTCTTC. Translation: CATRTSGDSNEQFF.

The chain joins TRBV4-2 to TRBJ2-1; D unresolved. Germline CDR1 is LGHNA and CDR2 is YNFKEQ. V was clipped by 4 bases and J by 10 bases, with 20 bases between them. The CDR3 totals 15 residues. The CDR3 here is CASSPEVETTIEQFF. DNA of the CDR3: TGTGCCAGCAGCCCCGAGGTTGAGACAACGATCGAGCAGTTCTTC.

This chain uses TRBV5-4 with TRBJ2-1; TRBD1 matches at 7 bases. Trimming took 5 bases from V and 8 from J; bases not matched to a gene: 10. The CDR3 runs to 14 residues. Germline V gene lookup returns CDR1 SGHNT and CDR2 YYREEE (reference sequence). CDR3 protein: CASSSGTERDEQFF. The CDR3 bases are TGTGCCAGCAGTTCCGGGACAGAAAGGGATGAGCAGTTCTTC. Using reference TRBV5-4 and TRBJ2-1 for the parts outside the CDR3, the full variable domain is ETGVTQSPTHLIKTRGQQVTLRCSSQSGHNTVSWYQQALGQGPQFIFQYYREEENGRGNFPPRFSGLQFPNYSSELNVNALELDDSALYLCASSSGTERDEQFFGPGTRLTVL.

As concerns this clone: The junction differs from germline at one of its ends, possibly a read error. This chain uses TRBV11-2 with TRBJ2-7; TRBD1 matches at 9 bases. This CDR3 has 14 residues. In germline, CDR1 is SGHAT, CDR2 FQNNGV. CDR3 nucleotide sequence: TGTGCCAGCAACTTAGGGGTGACAGGGGGCGAGCAGTACTTC. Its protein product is CASNLGVTGGEQYF.

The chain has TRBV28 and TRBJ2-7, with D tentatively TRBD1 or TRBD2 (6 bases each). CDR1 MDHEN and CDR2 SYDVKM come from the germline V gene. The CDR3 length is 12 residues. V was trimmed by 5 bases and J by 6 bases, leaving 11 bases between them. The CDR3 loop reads CASSQQGLEQYF. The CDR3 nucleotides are TGTGCCAGCAGTCAACAGGGACTCGAGCAGTACTTC.

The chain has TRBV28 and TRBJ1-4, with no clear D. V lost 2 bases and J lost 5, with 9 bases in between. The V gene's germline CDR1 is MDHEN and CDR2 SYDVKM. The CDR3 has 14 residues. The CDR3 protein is CASSLSQANEKLFF. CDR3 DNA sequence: TGTGCCAGCAGTTTAAGCCAGGCGAATGAAAAACTGTTTTTT.

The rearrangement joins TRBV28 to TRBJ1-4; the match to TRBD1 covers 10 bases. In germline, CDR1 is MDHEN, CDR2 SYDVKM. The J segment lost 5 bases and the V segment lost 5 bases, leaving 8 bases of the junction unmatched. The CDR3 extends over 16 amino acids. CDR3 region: CASSTTWDRGNEKLFF. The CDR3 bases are TGTGCCAGCAGTACAACTTGGGACAGGGGAAATGAAAAACTGTTTTTT.

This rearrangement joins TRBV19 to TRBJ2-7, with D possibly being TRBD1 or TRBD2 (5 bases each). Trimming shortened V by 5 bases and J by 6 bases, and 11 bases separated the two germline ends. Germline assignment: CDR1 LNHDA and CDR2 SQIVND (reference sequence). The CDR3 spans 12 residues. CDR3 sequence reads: CASSFGTGEQYF. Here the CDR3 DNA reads TGTGCCAGTAGTTTTGGGACCGGCGAGCAGTACTTC.

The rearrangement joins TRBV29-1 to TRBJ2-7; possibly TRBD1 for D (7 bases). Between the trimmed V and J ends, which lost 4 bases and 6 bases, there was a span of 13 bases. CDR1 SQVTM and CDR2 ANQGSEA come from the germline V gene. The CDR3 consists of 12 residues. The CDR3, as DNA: TGCAGCGTTGGGTACAGGGGAGGCGAGCAGTACTTC. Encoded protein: CSVGYRGGEQYF.

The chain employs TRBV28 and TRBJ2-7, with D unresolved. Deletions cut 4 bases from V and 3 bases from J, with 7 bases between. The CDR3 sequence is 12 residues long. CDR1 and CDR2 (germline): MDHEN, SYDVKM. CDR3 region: CASSSRNYEQYF. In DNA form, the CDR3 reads TGTGCCAGCAGTTCCAGGAACTACGAGCAGTACTTC.

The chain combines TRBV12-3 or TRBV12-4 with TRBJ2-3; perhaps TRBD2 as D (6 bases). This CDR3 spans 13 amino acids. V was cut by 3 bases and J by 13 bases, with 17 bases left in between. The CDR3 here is CASSFRTAGGEYF. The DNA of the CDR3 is TGTGCCAGCAGTTTCCGGACTGCCGGAGGGGAGTATTTT.

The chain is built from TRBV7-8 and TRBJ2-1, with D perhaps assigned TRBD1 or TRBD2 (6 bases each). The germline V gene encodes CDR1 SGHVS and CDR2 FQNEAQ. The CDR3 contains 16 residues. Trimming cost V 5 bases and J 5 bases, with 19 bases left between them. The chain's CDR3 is CASSHTGRGVHNEQFF. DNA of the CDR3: TGTGCCAGCAGCCATACAGGGCGCGGGGTTCACAATGAGCAGTTCTTC. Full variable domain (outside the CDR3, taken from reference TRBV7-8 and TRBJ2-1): GAGVSQSPRYKVAKRGQDVALRCDPISGHVSLFWYQQALGQGPEFLTYFQNEAQLDKSGLPSDRFFAERPEGSVSTLKIQRTQQEDSAVYLCASSHTGRGVHNEQFFGPGTRLTVL.

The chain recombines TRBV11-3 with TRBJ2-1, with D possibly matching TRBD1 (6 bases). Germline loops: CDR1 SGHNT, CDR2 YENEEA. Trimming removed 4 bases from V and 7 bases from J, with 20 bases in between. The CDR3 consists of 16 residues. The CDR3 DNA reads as TGTGCCAGCAGCTCCGACACAGGGAACCATGGGAATGAGCAGTTCTTC. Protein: CASSSDTGNHGNEQFF.

CDR3 in DNA: TGCGCCAGCAGCCAAGATCAGATAAGGACGCCGGAAGGGTACGAGCAGTACTTC. This translates into CASSQDQIRTPEGYEQYF. J is TRBJ2-7 and V is TRBV4-3; D is uncertain. Germline values: CDR1 LGHNA, CDR2 YSLEER. The CDR3 is made up of 18 amino acids. The V end lost 0 bases, the J end lost 4 bases, and 22 bases lay between the germline ends.